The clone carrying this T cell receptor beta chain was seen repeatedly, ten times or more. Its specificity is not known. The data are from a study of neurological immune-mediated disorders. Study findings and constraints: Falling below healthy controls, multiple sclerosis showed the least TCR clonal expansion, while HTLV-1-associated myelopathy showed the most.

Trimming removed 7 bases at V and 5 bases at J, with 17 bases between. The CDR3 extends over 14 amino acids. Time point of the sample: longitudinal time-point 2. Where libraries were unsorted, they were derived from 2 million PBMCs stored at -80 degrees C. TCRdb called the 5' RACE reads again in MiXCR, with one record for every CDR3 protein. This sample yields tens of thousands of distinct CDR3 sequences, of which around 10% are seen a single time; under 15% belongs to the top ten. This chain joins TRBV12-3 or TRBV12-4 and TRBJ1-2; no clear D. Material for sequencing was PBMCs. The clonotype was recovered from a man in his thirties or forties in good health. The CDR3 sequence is CASTSGLQAYGYTF. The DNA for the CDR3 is TGTGCCAGCACCTCGGGTCTTCAAGCGTATGGCTACACCTTC.